Presented here are 13 T cell receptor beta chains from one specimen sequenced in a study of blood T cell repertoires in COVID-19. The data were produced by immunoSEQ multiplex PCR, yet TCRdb's version contains in-frame clones alone and is incomplete. The repertoire has roughly 200,000 clones, more than 80% of them found once; the top ten carry 6% to 6.5%. The sequenced sample was PBMCs or T cells enriched from blood (not recorded which). Receptors originate from a man aged 40-49 years who had recovered from COVID-19.

This chain links TRBV11-2 with TRBJ1-2, with 7 bases aligning to TRBD1. CDR1 SGHAT and CDR2 FQNNGV come from the germline V gene. The CDR3 sequence is 15 residues long. The V gene end was trimmed by 5 bases and the J gene end by 4 bases; junction bases not matched to a gene: 10. CDR3 nucleotide sequence: TGTGCCAGCAGCCCGGGACCGGGACAGCGCTATGGCTACACCTTC. Its translation is CASSPGPGQRYGYTF.

This clone is a singleton in its sample. The chain links TRBV11-3 to TRBJ1-1; a weak D match, TRBD1 (6 bases). Between the trimmed V and J ends, which lost 6 bases and 0 bases, there was a span of 8 bases. This CDR3 has 13 amino acids. Per the germline V gene, CDR1 is SGHNT and CDR2 is YENEEA. In nucleotides, the CDR3 is TGTGCCAGCAGAGGGACACTGAACACTGAAGCTTTCTTT. Encoded protein: CASRGTLNTEAFF. The full variable domain, in which reference TRBV11-3 and TRBJ1-1 provide the parts outside the CDR3, is EAGVVQSPRYKIIEKKQPVAFWCNPISGHNTLYWYLQNLGQGPELLIRYENEEAVDDSQLPKDRFSAERLKGVDSTLKIQPAELGDSAVYLCASRGTLNTEAFFGQGTRLTVV.

The chain uses TRBV10-3 and TRBJ2-1, with D unresolved. There are 14 residues in the CDR3. The V end was cut by 5 bases, the J end by 9 bases, with 17 bases between. Per germline, CDR1 ENHRY and CDR2 SYGVKD. The CDR3 sequence is CAISQKALSGEQFF. The CDR3 region has the DNA TGTGCCATCAGTCAAAAAGCCCTAAGTGGTGAGCAGTTCTTC.

This chain links TRBV12-5 with TRBJ2-7, with D hard to call. This CDR3 has 13 amino acids. V shed 6 bases and J shed 0 bases, with 9 bases lying between them. In germline, CDR1 is LGHNT, CDR2 FRNRAP. CDR3 bases: TGTGCTAGTGGCCCGACAAGCTCCTACGAGCAGTACTTC. Translation gives CASGPTSSYEQYF.

The chain couples TRBV4-1 to TRBJ1-1; maybe TRBD1 (6 bases). The CDR3 is 14 residues long. V was cut by 4 bases and J by 11 bases, with 20 bases left in between. Per the germline V gene, CDR1 is MGHRA and CDR2 is YSYEKL. The DNA of the CDR3 is TGCGCCAGCAGCCGAGAAACGGGGGGGCTGGGGGCTTTCTTT. Residues: CASSRETGGLGAFF.

This rearrangement joins TRBV28 to TRBJ1-5; TRBD1 is a possible D gene (6 bases). The CDR3 has 17 residues. Trimming cost V 5 bases and J 0 bases, with 17 bases left between them. Germline CDR1 MDHEN, CDR2 SYDVKM. DNA for the CDR3: TGTGCCAGCAGTCTCTACCCACAGGGCGGTAGCAATCAGCCCCAGCATTTT. It yields the protein CASSLYPQGGSNQPQHF.

This clone was picked up one time. This sequence joins TRBV9 and TRBJ2-5, with 13 bases lining up with TRBD2. Germline-derived CDR1 and CDR2 are SGDLS and YYNGEE. There are 16 residues in the CDR3. With 3 bases clipped from V and 1 base from J, the junction kept 3 bases outside the gene matches. CDR3 loop: CASSAGTSGIQETQYF. CDR3 bases: TGTGCCAGCAGCGCGGGGACTAGCGGGATCCAAGAGACCCAGTACTTC.

The chain links TRBV9 to TRBJ2-1, with D maybe TRBD2 (6 bases). The V gene's germline CDR1 is SGDLS and CDR2 YYNGEE. This CDR3 spans 16 amino acids. V was trimmed by 0 bases and J by 6 bases, leaving 16 bases between them. The CDR3 DNA sequence: TGTGCCAGCAGCGTAGATGGGACTCCGAGCCCCAATGAGCAGTTCTTC. Protein: CASSVDGTPSPNEQFF.

The rearrangement uses TRBV5-1 and TRBJ1-4, with TRBD1 as a possible D gene (6 bases). The V gene's germline CDR1 is SGHRS and CDR2 YFSETQ. The CDR3 sequence is 14 residues long. Trimming removed 3 bases from V and 11 bases from J, with 17 bases in between. The CDR3 bases are TGCGCCAGCAGCTCCACAACAGGGTACGGCAAACTGTTTTTT. Its protein is CASSSTTGYGKLFF.

The genes are TRBV7-6 and TRBJ1-1; TRBD1 matches at 7 bases. V lost 5 bases to trimming and J lost 3 bases; unmatched junction nucleotides: 9. Germline CDR1 SGHVS, CDR2 FNYEAQ. The CDR3 runs 15 residues. The chain's CDR3 is CASSPAQGYYTEAFF. CDR3 DNA: TGTGCCAGCAGCCCCGCACAGGGGTACTACACTGAAGCTTTCTTT.

The chain uses TRBV4-2 and TRBJ2-2; D possibly corresponds to TRBD2 (6 bases). The germline gives CDR1 LGHNA, CDR2 YNFKEQ. V was clipped by 5 bases and J by 7 bases, with 17 bases between them. The CDR3 runs to 15 residues. The CDR3 coding sequence is TGTGCCAGCAGCTCAGGAGGGGTGGAACACGGGGAGCTGTTTTTT. Its translation: CASSSGGVEHGELFF.

This clone was seen just once. The chain's CDR3 is CASSIGGEGYTF. In DNA, the CDR3 is TGTGCCAGTAGTATAGGGGGGGAGGGCTACACCTTC. The chain links TRBV19 to TRBJ1-2; tentative D call: TRBD1 (5 bases). CDR1 is LNHDA and CDR2 is SQIVND in the germline V gene (reference sequence). The CDR3 loop spans 12 amino acids. V lost 1 base, J lost 8 bases, and 8 bases lay in between.

The chain recombines TRBV12-5 with TRBJ1-5; possible D gene TRBD1, 5 bases. There are 15 residues in the CDR3. V lost 4 bases and J 1 base, leaving 11 bases between the germline ends. Germline CDR1 LGHNT, CDR2 FRNRAP. The CDR3 protein is CASGWGDMSNQPQHF. The CDR3 bases are TGTGCTAGTGGTTGGGGGGATATGAGCAATCAGCCCCAGCATTTT.